The clone carrying this T cell receptor (beta chain) was seen a handful of times. Its antigen is not identified. The sample comes from a study of T-cell memory formation after mild COVID-19. Findings and caveats of the study: There were some responding clones in pre-infection memory, which suggested that cross-reactive memory had joined.

TCRdb reanalysed the 5' RACE reads using MiXCR and keeps one entry per CDR3 protein. The sample records roughly 310,000 distinct CDR3 sequences, 15% to 20% being singletons. CDR1 SNHLY and CDR2 FYNNEI come from the germline V gene. The CDR3 sequence is 11 residues long. Deletions cut 4 bases from V and 5 bases from J, with 5 bases between. Sequencing input: PBMCs or a T cell subset sorted from them (not recorded which). This receptor was obtained from a man aged 18 to 30 who had mild COVID-19 (a few samples of this study predate the infection). Cell type and time point are not known. This chain links TRBV2 with TRBJ1-2; no reliable D call. CDR3 sequence reads: CASSGHYGYTF. The DNA for the CDR3 is TGTGCCAGCAGTGGACATTATGGCTACACCTTC.